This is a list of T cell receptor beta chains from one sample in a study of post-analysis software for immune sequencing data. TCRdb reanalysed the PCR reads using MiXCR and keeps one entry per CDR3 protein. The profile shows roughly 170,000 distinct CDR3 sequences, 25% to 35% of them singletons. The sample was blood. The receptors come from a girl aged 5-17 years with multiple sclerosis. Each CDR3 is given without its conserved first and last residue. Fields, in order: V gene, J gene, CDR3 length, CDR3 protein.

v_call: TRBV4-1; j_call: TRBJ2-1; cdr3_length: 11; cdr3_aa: ASSQDGRETQF
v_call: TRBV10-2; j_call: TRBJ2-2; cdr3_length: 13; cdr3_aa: ASSERGLWTGELF
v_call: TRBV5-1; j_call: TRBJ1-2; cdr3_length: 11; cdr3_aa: ASSLKQGSGYT
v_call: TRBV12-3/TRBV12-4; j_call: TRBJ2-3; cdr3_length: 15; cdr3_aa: ASSDLRLTGSTDTQY
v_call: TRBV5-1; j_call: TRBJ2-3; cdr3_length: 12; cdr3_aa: ATGLAGVLDTQY
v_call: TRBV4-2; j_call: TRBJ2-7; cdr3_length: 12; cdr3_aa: ASSQVGGSYEQY
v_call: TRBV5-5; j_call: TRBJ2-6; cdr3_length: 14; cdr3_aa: ASSLEAGAGANVLT
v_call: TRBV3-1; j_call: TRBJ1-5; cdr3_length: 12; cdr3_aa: VSSQGQCGQPQH
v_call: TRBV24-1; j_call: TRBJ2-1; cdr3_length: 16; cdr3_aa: ATSWGRALAGANNEQF
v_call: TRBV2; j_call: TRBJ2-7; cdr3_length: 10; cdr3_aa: ASTSDSYEQY
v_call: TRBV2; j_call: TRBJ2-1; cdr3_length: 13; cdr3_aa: ASDLTAGRSNEQF
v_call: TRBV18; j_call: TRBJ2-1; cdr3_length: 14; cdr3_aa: ASSPLHGRGINEQF
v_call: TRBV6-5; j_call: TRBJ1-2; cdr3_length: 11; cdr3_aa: ASSFGTGYGYT
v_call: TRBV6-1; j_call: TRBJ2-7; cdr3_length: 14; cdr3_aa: ASSKKQGVFTYEQY
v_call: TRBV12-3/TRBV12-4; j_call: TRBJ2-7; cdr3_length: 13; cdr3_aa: ASSLGGSVGYEQY
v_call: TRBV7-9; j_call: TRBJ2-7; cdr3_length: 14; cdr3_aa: ASSLYGTGVPYEQY
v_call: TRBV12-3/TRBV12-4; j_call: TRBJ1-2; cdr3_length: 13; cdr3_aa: ASKGQALTGYGYT
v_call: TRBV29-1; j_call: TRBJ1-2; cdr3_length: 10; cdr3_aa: SAGTGGRGYT
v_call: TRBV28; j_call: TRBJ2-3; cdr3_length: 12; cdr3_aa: ASTRAYAPDTQY
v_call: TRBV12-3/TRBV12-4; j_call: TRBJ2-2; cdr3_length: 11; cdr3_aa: ASSPGTSGELF